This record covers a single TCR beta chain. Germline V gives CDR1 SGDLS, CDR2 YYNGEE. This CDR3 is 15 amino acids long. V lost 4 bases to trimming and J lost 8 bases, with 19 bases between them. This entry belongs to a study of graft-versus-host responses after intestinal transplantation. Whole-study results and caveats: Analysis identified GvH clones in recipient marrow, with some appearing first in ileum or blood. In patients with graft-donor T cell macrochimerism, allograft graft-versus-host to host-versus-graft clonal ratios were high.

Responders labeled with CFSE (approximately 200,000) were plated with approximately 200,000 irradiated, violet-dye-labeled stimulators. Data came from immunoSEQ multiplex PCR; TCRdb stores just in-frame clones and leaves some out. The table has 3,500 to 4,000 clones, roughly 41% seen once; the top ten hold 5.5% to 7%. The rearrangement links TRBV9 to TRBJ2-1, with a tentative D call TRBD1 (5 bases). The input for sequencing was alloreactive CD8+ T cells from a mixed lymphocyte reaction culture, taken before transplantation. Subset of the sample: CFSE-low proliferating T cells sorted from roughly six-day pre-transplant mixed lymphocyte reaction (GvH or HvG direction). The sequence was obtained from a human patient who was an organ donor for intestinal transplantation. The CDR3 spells CASSFDVWGDDEQFF. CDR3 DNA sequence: TGTGCCAGCAGCTTCGATGTCTGGGGCGACGATGAGCAGTTCTTC.